The next 15 T cell receptor beta chains were all read from a single sample in a study of T cell responses to AZD1222 COVID-19 vaccine. Some clones are missing from TCRdb's copy, which holds only in-frame ones; the method was immunoSEQ multiplex PCR. The sample includes about 120,000 clones, about 92% seen only once; the top ten take 4.5% to 6%. The specimen was peripheral blood, collected 28 days after the second AZD1222 dose. Receptors were obtained from an adult who received the AZD1222 COVID-19 vaccine.

The rearrangement links TRBV19 to TRBJ2-2, with a possible D match to TRBD2 (7 bases). The CDR3 contains 17 residues. The germline V and J ends were trimmed by 3 bases and 5 bases, with 19 bases remaining between them. Germline CDR1 reads LNHDA; CDR2 reads SQIVND (reference sequence). This chain's CDR3 is CASSMGRGQLNTGELFF. CDR3 coding DNA: TGTGCCAGTAGTATGGGGCGGGGGCAGCTTAATACCGGGGAGCTGTTTTTT.

The chain recombines TRBV6-2 or TRBV6-3 with TRBJ1-5; D gene ambiguous. CDR3 length: 14 amino acids. Germline-derived CDR1 and CDR2 are MNHEY and SVGEGT. Trimming pared 2 bases from V and 2 bases from J, leaving 7 bases between. In DNA form, the CDR3 reads TGTGCCAGCAGTTACGTGGGTGGCAATCAGCCCCAGCATTTT. Protein: CASSYVGGNQPQHF.

The V and J genes are TRBV7-2 and TRBJ1-1, with D perhaps matching TRBD1 (6 bases). Trimming removed 2 bases at V and 5 bases at J, with 12 bases between. Germline lookup yields CDR1 SGHTA and CDR2 FQGNSA. CDR3 length equals 14 residues. The CDR3 here is CASSLRGSRTEAFF. DNA of the CDR3: TGTGCCAGCAGCTTAAGGGGGTCCAGAACTGAAGCTTTCTTT.

The chain carries TRBV7-9 and TRBJ2-2; maybe TRBD2 (6 bases). This CDR3 spans 14 amino acids. Per germline, CDR1 SEHNR and CDR2 FQNEAQ (reference sequence). Trimming took 1 base from V and 7 from J, leaving 10 bases between them. CDR3 loop: CASSLVGLGGELFF. CDR3 DNA: TGTGCCAGCAGCTTAGTGGGACTCGGCGGGGAGCTGTTTTTT. Together with reference TRBV7-9 and TRBJ2-2, the CDR3 gives the full variable domain: DTGVSQNPRHKITKRGQNVTFRCDPISEHNRLYWYRQTLGQGPEFLTYFQNEAQLEKSRLLSDRFSAERPKGSFSTLEIQRTEQGDSAMYLCASSLVGLGGELFFGEGSRLTVL.

The chain carries TRBV15 and TRBJ2-7, with 9 bases fitting TRBD1. Trimming cost V 3 bases and J 5 bases; bases outside gene matches: 8. CDR1 LNHNV and CDR2 YYDKDF come from the germline V gene (reference sequence). The CDR3 contains 15 residues. DNA for the CDR3: TGTGCCACCAGCAGGACCGGGACAGGGCGACACGAGCAGTACTTC. Amino acid sequence: CATSRTGTGRHEQYF.

This chain links TRBV19 with TRBJ2-7; D possibly corresponds to TRBD2 (6 bases). Trimming removed 10 bases from V and 1 base from J, with 17 bases in between. This CDR3 comprises 14 residues. The germline CDR1 and CDR2 sequences are LNHDA and SQIVND (reference sequence). CDR3 in DNA: TGTGCCACCGGCTGGGGGACTGCGTCCTACGAGCAGTACTTC. It translates to CATGWGTASYEQYF.

Here the CDR3 DNA reads TGCGCCAGCAGACCCCGGGACCGGCACAGGGGGCTCTATGGCTACACCTTC. This codes for CASRPRDRHRGLYGYTF. V usage is TRBV5-1 and J usage is TRBJ1-2, with 9 bases identical to TRBD1. CDR1 is SGHRS, CDR2 YFSETQ, per germline. The CDR3 spans 17 residues. Trimming cost V 5 bases and J 4 bases; bases outside gene matches: 15. Complete variable domain (other parts from reference TRBV5-1 and TRBJ1-2): KAGVTQTPRYLIKTRGQQVTLSCSPISGHRSVSWYQQTPGQGLQFLFEYFSETQRNKGNFPGRFSGRQFSNSRSEMNVSTLELGDSALYLCASRPRDRHRGLYGYTFGSGTRLTVV.

This rearrangement joins TRBV27 to TRBJ1-1, with 7 bases identical to TRBD1. Germline assignment: CDR1 MNHEY and CDR2 SMNVEV (reference sequence). This CDR3 is built from 15 residues. V was clipped by 6 bases and J by 0 bases; unmatched bases: 7. The CDR3 nucleotides are TGTGCCAGCAGCCCAGGGGGGAGGCTGAACACTGAAGCTTTCTTT. This translates into CASSPGGRLNTEAFF.

About this clone: Germline and junction disagree at one end, which may indicate a read error. This rearrangement joins TRBV7-7 to TRBJ2-3, with 9 bases fitting TRBD2. Germline lookup yields CDR1 SSHAT and CDR2 FNYEAQ (reference sequence). The CDR3 has 16 residues. CDR3 protein: CASSLGASGATDTQYF. DNA for the CDR3: TGTGCTAGCAGCTTAGGGGCTAGCGGGGCCACAGATACGCAGTATTTT.

The J gene is TRBJ2-2, the V gene TRBV7-7; the D call may be TRBD1 or TRBD2 (7 bases each). The CDR3 covers 16 residues. V was pared by 6 bases and J by 3 bases, with 17 bases between. CDR1 and CDR2 from the germline V gene are SSHAT and FNYEAQ (reference sequence). The chain's CDR3 is CASRSGGASDTGELFF. CDR3 coding DNA: TGTGCCAGCAGATCAGGGGGGGCTTCTGACACCGGGGAGCTGTTTTTT.

The CDR3 coding sequence is TGTGCCAGCAGCTGGGGGGAAAACACCGGGGAGCTGTTTTTT. This encodes CASSWGENTGELFF. This chain uses TRBV7-2 with TRBJ2-2, with D perhaps matching TRBD2 (6 bases). V was clipped by 4 bases and J by 2 bases, with 8 bases between them. The CDR3 length is 14 residues. Per the germline V gene, CDR1 is SGHTA and CDR2 is FQGNSA.

This chain connects TRBV28 to TRBJ2-5, with D tentatively TRBD2 (5 bases). The V end was cut by 3 bases, the J end by 4 bases, with 9 bases between. The CDR3 has 13 amino acids. Germline V lookup: CDR1 MDHEN, CDR2 SYDVKM. This CDR3 is CASSFPGRETQYF. CDR3 bases: TGTGCCAGCAGTTTCCCGGGGAGAGAGACCCAGTACTTC.

The chain joins TRBV29-1 to TRBJ1-5; no reliable D call. Germline-derived CDR1 and CDR2 are SQVTM and ANQGSEA. The CDR3 spans 13 residues. With 2 bases removed from V and 6 bases from J, the gap between germline ends came to 11 bases. The CDR3 here is CSVEYSLGQPQHF. Here the CDR3 DNA reads TGCAGCGTTGAATATTCCCTCGGTCAGCCCCAGCATTTT.

The chain employs TRBV19 and TRBJ1-1; no clear D gene. Germline values: CDR1 LNHDA, CDR2 SQIVND (reference sequence). The CDR3 has 13 amino acids. Deletions cut 5 bases from V and 2 bases from J, with 9 bases between. This chain's CDR3 is CASSEISNTEAFF. As DNA, the CDR3 is TGTGCCAGTAGTGAAATAAGTAACACTGAAGCTTTCTTT.

The V gene is TRBV6-6, the J gene TRBJ2-3; D could derive from TRBD1 or TRBD2 (5 bases each). Trimming cost V 11 bases and J 2 bases, with 14 bases left between them. Per the germline V gene, CDR1 is MNHNY and CDR2 is SVGAGI (reference sequence). This CDR3 has 13 amino acids. The CDR3 DNA follows: TGTGCCGGCCGGGACGGGCCCACAGATACGCAGTATTTT. This sequence encodes CAGRDGPTDTQYF.